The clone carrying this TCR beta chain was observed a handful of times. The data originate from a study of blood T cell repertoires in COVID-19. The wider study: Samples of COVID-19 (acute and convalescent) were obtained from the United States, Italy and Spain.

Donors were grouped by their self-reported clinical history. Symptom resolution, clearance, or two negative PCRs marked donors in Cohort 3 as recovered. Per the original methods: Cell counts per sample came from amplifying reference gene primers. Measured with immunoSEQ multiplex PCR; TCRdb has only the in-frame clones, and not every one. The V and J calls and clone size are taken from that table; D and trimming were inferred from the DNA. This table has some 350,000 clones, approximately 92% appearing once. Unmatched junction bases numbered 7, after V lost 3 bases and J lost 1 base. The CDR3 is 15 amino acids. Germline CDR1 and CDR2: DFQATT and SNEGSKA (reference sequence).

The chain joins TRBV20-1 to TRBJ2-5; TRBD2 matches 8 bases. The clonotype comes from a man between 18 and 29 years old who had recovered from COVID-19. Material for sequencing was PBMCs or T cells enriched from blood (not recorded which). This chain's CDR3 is CSASTSGDPQETQYF. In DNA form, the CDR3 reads TGCAGTGCTAGTACTAGCGGAGACCCCCAAGAGACCCAGTACTTC.